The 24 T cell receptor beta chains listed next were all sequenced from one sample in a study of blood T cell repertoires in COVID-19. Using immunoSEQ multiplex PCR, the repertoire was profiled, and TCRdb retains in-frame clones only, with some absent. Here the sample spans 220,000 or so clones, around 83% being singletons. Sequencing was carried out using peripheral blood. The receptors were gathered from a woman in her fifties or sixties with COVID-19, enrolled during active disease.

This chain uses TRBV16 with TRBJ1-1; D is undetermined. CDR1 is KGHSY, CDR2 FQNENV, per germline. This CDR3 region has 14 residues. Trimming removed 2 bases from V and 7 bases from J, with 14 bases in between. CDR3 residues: CASSQASTRGEAFF. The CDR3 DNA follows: TGTGCCAGCAGCCAAGCGAGCACAAGAGGTGAAGCTTTCTTT.

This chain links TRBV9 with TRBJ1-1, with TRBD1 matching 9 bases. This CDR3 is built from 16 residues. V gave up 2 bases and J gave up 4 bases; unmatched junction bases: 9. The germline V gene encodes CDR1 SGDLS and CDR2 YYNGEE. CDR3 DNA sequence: TGTGCCAGCAGCGTCGGTACAGGGGGCTGGAGCACTGAAGCTTTCTTT. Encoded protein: CASSVGTGGWSTEAFF.

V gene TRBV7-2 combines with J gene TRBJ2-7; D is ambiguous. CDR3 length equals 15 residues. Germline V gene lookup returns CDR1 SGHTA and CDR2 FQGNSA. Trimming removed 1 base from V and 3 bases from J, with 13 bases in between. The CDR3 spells CASSLGAISYYEQYF. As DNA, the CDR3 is TGTGCCAGCAGCTTAGGGGCCATATCCTACTACGAGCAGTACTTC.

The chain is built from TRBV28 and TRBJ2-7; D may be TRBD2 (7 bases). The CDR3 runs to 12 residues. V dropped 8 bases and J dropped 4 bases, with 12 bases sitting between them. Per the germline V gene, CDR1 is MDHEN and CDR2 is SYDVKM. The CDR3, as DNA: TGTGCCAGCGGGGGGGGCCGGTACGAGCAGTACTTC. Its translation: CASGGGRYEQYF.

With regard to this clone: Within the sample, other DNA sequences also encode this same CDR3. The CDR3 protein is CASSPDSNYGYTF. CDR3 bases: TGTGCCAGCTCACCCGACAGTAACTATGGCTACACCTTC. The gene calls are TRBV18 and TRBJ1-2; maybe TRBD1 (5 bases). With 3 bases removed from V and 1 base from J, the gap between germline ends came to 6 bases. Per the germline V gene, CDR1 is KGHSH and CDR2 is LQKENI. The CDR3 contains 13 residues.

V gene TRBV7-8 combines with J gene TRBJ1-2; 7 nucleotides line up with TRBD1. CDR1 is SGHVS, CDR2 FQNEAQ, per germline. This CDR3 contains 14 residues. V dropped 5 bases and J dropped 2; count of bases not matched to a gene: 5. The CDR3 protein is CASSRGQRNYGYTF. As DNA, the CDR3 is TGTGCCAGCAGCCGGGGACAGAGGAACTATGGCTACACCTTC. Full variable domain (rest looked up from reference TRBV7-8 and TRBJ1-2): GAGVSQSPRYKVAKRGQDVALRCDPISGHVSLFWYQQALGQGPEFLTYFQNEAQLDKSGLPSDRFFAERPEGSVSTLKIQRTQQEDSAVYLCASSRGQRNYGYTFGSGTRLTVV.

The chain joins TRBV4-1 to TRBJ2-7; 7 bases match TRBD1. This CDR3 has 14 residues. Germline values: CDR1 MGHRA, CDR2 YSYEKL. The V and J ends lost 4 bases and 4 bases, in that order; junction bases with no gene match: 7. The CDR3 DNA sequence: TGCGCCAGCAGCCTAGAACAGGGGAAGTACGAGCAGTACGTC. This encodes CASSLEQGKYEQYV.

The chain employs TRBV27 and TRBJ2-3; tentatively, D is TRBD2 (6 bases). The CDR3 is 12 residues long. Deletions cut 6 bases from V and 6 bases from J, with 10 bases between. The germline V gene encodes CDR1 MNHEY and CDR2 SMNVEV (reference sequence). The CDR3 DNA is TGTGCCAGCAGGCGCGCGGGGGATACGCAGTATTTT. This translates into CASRRAGDTQYF.

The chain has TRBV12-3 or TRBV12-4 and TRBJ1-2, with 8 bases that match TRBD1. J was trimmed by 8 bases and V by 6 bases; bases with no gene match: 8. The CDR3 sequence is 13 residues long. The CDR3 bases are TGTGCCAGCAGACACCCGGACAGGGAAGGCTACACCTTC. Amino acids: CASRHPDREGYTF.

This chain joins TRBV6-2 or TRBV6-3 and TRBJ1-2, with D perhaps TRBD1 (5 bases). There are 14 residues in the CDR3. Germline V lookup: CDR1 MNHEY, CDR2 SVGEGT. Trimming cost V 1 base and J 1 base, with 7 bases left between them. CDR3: CASSYLGGNYGYTF. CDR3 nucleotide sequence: TGTGCCAGCAGTTACTTGGGGGGTAACTATGGCTACACCTTC.

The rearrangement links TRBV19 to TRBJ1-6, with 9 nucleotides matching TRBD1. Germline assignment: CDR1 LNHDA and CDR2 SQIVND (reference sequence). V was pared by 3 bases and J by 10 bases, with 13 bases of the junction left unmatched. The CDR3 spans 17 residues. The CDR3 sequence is CASSMASGTGSGSPLHF. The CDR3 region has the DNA TGTGCCAGTAGTATGGCCTCCGGGACAGGGAGCGGCTCACCCCTCCACTTT.

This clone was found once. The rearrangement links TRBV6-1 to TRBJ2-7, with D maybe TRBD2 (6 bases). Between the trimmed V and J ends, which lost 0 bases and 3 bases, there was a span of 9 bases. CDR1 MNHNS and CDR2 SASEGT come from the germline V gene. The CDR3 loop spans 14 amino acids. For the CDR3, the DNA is TGTGCCAGCAGTGAAGCAATGGGGGGCTACGAGCAGTACGTC. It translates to CASSEAMGGYEQYV.

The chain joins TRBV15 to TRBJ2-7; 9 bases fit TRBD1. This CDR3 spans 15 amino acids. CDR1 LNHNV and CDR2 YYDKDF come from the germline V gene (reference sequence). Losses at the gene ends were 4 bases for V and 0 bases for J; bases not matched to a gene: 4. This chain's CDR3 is CATSNRQGVSYEQYF. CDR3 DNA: TGTGCCACCAGCAACCGACAGGGGGTCTCCTACGAGCAGTACTTC.

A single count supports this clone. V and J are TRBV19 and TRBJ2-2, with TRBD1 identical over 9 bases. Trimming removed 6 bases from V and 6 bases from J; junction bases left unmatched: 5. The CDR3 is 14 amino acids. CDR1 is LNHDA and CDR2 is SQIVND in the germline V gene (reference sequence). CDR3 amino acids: CASRTGGWAGELFF. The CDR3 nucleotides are TGTGCCAGTAGGACAGGGGGGTGGGCCGGGGAGCTGTTTTTT. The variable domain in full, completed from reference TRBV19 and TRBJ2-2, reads DGGITQSPKYLFRKEGQNVTLSCEQNLNHDAMYWYRQDPGQGLRLIYYSQIVNDFQKGDIAEGYSVSREKKESFPLTVTSAQKNPTAFYLCASRTGGWAGELFFGEGSRLTVL.

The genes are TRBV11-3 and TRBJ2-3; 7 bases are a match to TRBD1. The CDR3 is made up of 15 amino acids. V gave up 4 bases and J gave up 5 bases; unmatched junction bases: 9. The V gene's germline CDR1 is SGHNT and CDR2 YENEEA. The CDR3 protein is CASSSRAPGGDTQYF. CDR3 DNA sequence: TGTGCCAGCAGCTCCCGGGCCCCAGGGGGAGATACGCAGTATTTT.

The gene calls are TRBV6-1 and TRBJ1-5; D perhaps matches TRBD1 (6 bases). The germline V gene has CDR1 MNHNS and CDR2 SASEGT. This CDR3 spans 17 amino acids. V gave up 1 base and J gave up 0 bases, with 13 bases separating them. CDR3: CASSEEAGVLSNQPQHF. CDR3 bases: TGTGCCAGCAGTGAAGAGGCAGGGGTACTTAGCAATCAGCCCCAGCATTTT.

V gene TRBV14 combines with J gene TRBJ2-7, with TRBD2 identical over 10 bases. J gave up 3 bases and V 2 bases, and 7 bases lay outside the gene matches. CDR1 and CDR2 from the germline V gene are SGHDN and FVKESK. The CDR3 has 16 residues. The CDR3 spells CASSQRPGTSVYEQYF. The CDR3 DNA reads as TGTGCCAGCAGCCAACGCCCCGGGACTAGCGTCTACGAGCAGTACTTC. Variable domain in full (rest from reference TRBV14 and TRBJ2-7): EAGVTQFPSHSVIEKGQTVTLRCDPISGHDNLYWYRRVMGKEIKFLLHFVKESKQDESGMPNNRFLAERTGGTYSTLKVQPAELEDSGVYFCASSQRPGTSVYEQYFGPGTRLTVT.

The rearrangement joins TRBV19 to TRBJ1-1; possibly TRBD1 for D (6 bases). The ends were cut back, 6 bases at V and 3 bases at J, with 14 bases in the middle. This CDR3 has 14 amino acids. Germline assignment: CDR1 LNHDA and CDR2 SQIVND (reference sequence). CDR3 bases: TGTGCCAGTAGCTTAACGTACAGGGACACTGAAGCTTTCTTT. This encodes CASSLTYRDTEAFF.

As DNA, the CDR3 is TGTGCCAGCAGTTACTGGTTAGACAATGAGCAGTTCTTC. This sequence encodes CASSYWLDNEQFF. This sequence joins TRBV6-2 or TRBV6-3 and TRBJ2-1; the D is unclear. The CDR3 loop spans 13 amino acids. Trimming cost V 1 base and J 5 bases, with 6 bases left between them. The germline CDR1 and CDR2 sequences are MNHEY and SVGEGT.

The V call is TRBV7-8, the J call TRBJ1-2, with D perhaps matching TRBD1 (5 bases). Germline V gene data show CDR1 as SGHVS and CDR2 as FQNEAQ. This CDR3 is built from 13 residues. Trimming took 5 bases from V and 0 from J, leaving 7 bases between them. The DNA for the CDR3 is TGTGCCAGCAGCACGACAGCTAACTATGGCTACACCTTC. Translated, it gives CASSTTANYGYTF.

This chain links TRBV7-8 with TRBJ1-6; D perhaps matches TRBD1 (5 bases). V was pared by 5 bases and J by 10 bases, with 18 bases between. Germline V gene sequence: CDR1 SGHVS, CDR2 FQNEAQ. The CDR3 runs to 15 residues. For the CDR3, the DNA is TGTGCCAGCAGCGGTCAGGGTGGTTTGGGGTCACCCCTCCACTTT. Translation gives CASSGQGGLGSPLHF.

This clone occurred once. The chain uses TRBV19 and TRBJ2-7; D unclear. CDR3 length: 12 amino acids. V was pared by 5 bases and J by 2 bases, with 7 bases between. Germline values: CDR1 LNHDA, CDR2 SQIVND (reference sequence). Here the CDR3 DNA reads TGTGCCAGTAGTCAGGATCCCTACGAGCAGTACTTC. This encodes CASSQDPYEQYF.

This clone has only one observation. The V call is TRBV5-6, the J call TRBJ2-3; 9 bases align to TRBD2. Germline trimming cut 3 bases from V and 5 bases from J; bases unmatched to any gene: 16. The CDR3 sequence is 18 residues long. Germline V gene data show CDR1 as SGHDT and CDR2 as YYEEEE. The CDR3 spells CASSSNVLRGGLEDTQYF. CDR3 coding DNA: TGTGCCAGCAGCTCGAACGTCCTGCGGGGGGGCCTGGAAGATACGCAGTATTTT.

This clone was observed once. The CDR3 here is CATTVHVGTASEQYF. CDR3 nucleotide sequence: TGTGCCACCACAGTGCACGTAGGGACAGCCTCCGAGCAGTACTTC. This chain links TRBV6-5 with TRBJ2-7, with TRBD1 identical over 7 bases. V shed 10 bases, J shed 6 bases, and the junction held 18 bases outside the gene matches. Germline CDR1 and CDR2: MNHEY and SVGAGI. The CDR3 runs 15 residues.